Listed here are 27 T cell receptor beta chains from one sample, sequenced in a study of cytotoxic CD8 clonotypes in ibrutinib-treated CLL. TCRdb's copy holds only in-frame clones and misses some; the assay was immunoSEQ multiplex PCR. Of 300,000 to 400,000 clones in the sample, about 64% were seen once. This specimen was PBMCs, taken after 36 months of ibrutinib treatment. The source is a human donor with chronic lymphocytic leukemia.

The gene calls are TRBV11-2 and TRBJ2-3; D is unresolved. The length of the CDR3 is 15 residues. Germline-derived CDR1 and CDR2 are SGHAT and FQNNGV. Trimming shortened V by 5 bases and J by 1 base, and 13 bases separated the two germline ends. The CDR3 here is CASSRVGFGTDTQYF. The CDR3 DNA sequence: TGTGCCAGCAGCAGAGTTGGCTTTGGCACAGATACGCAGTATTTT.

V gene TRBV5-1 combines with J gene TRBJ2-5, with D perhaps assigned TRBD1 or TRBD2 (5 bases each). CDR3 length equals 15 residues. Germline lookup yields CDR1 SGHRS and CDR2 YFSETQ. V dropped 4 bases and J dropped 4 bases, with 17 bases sitting between them. CDR3 bases: TGCGCCAGCAGCCCCGGGACCTCGATGGGAGAGACCCAGTACTTC. It encodes CASSPGTSMGETQYF.

This clone was picked up one time. This rearrangement joins TRBV10-3 to TRBJ2-7; D not resolved. The V end was cut by 2 bases, the J end by 4 bases, with 6 bases between. The CDR3 consists of 12 residues. The germline V gene encodes CDR1 ENHRY and CDR2 SYGVKD. In DNA form, the CDR3 reads TGTGCCATCAGTGAGGAGACTTACGAGCAGTACTTC. Amino acid sequence: CAISEETYEQYF.

This clone was seen a single time. The chain carries TRBV7-9 and TRBJ2-7; D assignment may be TRBD1 or TRBD2 (5 bases each). CDR3 size: 13 residues. CDR1 is SEHNR, CDR2 FQNEAQ, per germline (reference sequence). Trimming pared 5 bases from V and 2 bases from J, leaving 10 bases between. CDR3: CASSTGRTYEQYF. As DNA, the CDR3 is TGTGCCAGCAGCACGGGACGGACCTACGAGCAGTACTTC.

This clone was seen only once. This chain connects TRBV11-3 to TRBJ2-2; 7 bases line up with TRBD2. The CDR3 spans 15 residues. Germline V gives CDR1 SGHNT, CDR2 YENEEA. The trim removed 5 bases at V and 3 bases at J, leaving 6 bases unmatched. CDR3 sequence reads: CASSRGLADTGELFF. The CDR3 DNA reads as TGTGCCAGCAGCCGTGGGCTAGCGGACACCGGGGAGCTGTTTTTT.

This rearrangement joins TRBV6-5 to TRBJ2-5, with D tentatively TRBD2 (6 bases). Trimming stripped 7 bases from V and 4 bases from J, with 13 bases between. The CDR3 totals 13 residues. From germline, CDR1 is MNHEY and CDR2 SVGAGI. The CDR3 DNA reads TGTGCCAGCAACAAGGGACTTAGAGAGACCCAGTACTTC. This translates into CASNKGLRETQYF.

This clone turned up a few times. The chain couples TRBV20-1 to TRBJ2-7, with D hard to call. The CDR3 spans 11 residues. Trimming shortened V by 7 bases and J by 3 bases, and 10 bases separated the two germline ends. Germline V CDR1 and CDR2: DFQATT, SNEGSKA (reference sequence). CDR3 sequence: CSGKKNYEQYF. CDR3 nucleotides: TGCAGTGGAAAAAAGAACTACGAGCAGTACTTC.

CDR3 nucleotides: TGTGCCAGCAGTGTAGTCCGCTACGAGCAGTACTTC. Its translation is CASSVVRYEQYF. J is TRBJ2-7 and V is TRBV2; D gene unclear. V was clipped by 4 bases and J by 3 bases, with 7 bases between them. Germline V gives CDR1 SNHLY, CDR2 FYNNEI. The CDR3 loop spans 12 amino acids.

The rearrangement links TRBV19 to TRBJ2-5; D is perhaps TRBD2 (6 bases). V shed 9 bases and J shed 3 bases, with 11 bases lying between them. Germline V gene sequence: CDR1 LNHDA, CDR2 SQIVND (reference sequence). The CDR3 runs 12 residues. The CDR3 DNA sequence: TGTGCCAGCCTCGGGACTGAAGAGACCCAGTACTTC. Amino acids: CASLGTEETQYF.

The V gene is TRBV4-1, the J gene TRBJ2-5; D not resolved. Germline CDR1 MGHRA, CDR2 YSYEKL. V lost 2 bases and J 5 bases, leaving 9 bases between the germline ends. The CDR3 has 13 amino acids. The CDR3 DNA reads as TGCGCCAGCAGCCAAACCCAGGTGGAGACCCAGTACTTC. Protein sequence: CASSQTQVETQYF.

This clone was observed a handful of times. The genes are TRBV4-1 and TRBJ1-1; D is undetermined. V lost 1 base, J lost 2 bases, and 20 bases lay in between. Germline V gives CDR1 MGHRA, CDR2 YSYEKL. The CDR3 covers 18 residues. For the CDR3, the DNA is TGCGCCAGCAGCCAAGCCGGGTTTATCCCTCCCTCAAACACTGAAGCTTTCTTT. Its protein is CASSQAGFIPPSNTEAFF.

In DNA form, the CDR3 reads TGCGCCAGCAGCCAGCGAGGAGCGAACACTGAAGCTTTCTTT. Its translation is CASSQRGANTEAFF. The chain employs TRBV4-1 and TRBJ1-1; D is unclear. The CDR3 loop spans 14 amino acids. Per the germline V gene, CDR1 is MGHRA and CDR2 is YSYEKL. The V and J ends lost 3 bases and 1 base respectively, with 9 bases between them.

The chain combines TRBV29-1 with TRBJ2-5, with D perhaps matching TRBD2 (5 bases). CDR1 and CDR2 (germline): SQVTM, ANQGSEA. The V gene lost 4 bases and the J gene lost 3 bases, with 18 bases spanning the gap. The CDR3 is made up of 15 amino acids. The CDR3 region is CSVAPGFARKETQYF. CDR3 coding DNA: TGCAGCGTTGCGCCGGGATTCGCCAGAAAAGAGACCCAGTACTTC.

The V call is TRBV7-9, the J call TRBJ2-7; 12 bases are a match to TRBD1. The CDR3 runs to 13 residues. The J segment lost 6 bases and the V segment lost 8 bases, leaving 5 bases of the junction unmatched. Germline CDR1 reads SEHNR; CDR2 reads FQNEAQ (reference sequence). CDR3 residues: CASEGTGGIEQYF. CDR3 coding DNA: TGTGCCAGCGAGGGGACAGGGGGCATCGAGCAGTACTTC.

The CDR3: CASSYSLGPQHF. CDR3 bases: TGTGCCAGCAGTTACAGTTTGGGGCCCCAGCATTTT. This chain connects TRBV5-6 to TRBJ1-5; D is undetermined. CDR3 length: 12 amino acids. Germline CDR1 SGHDT, CDR2 YYEEEE. Trimming removed 5 bases at V and 9 bases at J, with 12 bases between. The full variable domain, completed using reference TRBV5-6 and TRBJ1-5, is DAGVTQSPTHLIKTRGQQVTLRCSPKSGHDTVSWYQQALGQGPQFIFQYYEEEERQRGNFPDRFSGHQFPNYSSELNVNALLLGDSALYLCASSYSLGPQHFGDGTRLSIL.

The J gene is TRBJ2-5, the V gene TRBV7-2; TRBD2 might be the D (5 bases). The CDR3 covers 13 residues. Germline loops: CDR1 SGHTA, CDR2 FQGNSA. V lost 1 base and J 5 bases, leaving 8 bases between the germline ends. CDR3 sequence reads: CASSLGGGETQYF. In nucleotides, the CDR3 is TGTGCCAGCAGCTTAGGCGGAGGCGAGACCCAGTACTTC.

J is TRBJ1-1 and V is TRBV11-2; D possibly corresponds to TRBD1 (6 bases). Per the germline V gene, CDR1 is SGHAT and CDR2 is FQNNGV. Between the trimmed V and J ends, which lost 2 bases and 8 bases, there was a span of 12 bases. The CDR3 is 13 residues long. CDR3: CASSLIAGAEAFF. The CDR3 nucleotides are TGTGCCAGCAGCTTAATAGCAGGGGCCGAAGCTTTCTTT.

Points on this clone: At one end the junction does not follow the germline gene, possibly because of a read error. The chain couples TRBV7-3 to TRBJ2-3; D remains unclear. Looked up from germline, CDR1 is SGHTA and CDR2 is FQGTGA. This CDR3 has 15 residues. The CDR3 coding sequence is TGTGCCGGCAGCTTAAACAGCCTTTACACAGATACGCAGTATTTT. This encodes CAGSLNSLYTDTQYF.

Remarks on this clone: The identical CDR3 is also encoded by other nucleotide sequences in the sample. The rearrangement uses TRBV7-2 and TRBJ2-3; weak D call: TRBD1 (5 bases). The CDR3 extends over 15 amino acids. V lost 1 base and J lost 1, with 9 bases in between. Germline CDR1 SGHTA, CDR2 FQGNSA. CDR3 in amino acids: CASSLGLGGTDTQYF. Written as DNA, the CDR3 is TGTGCCAGCAGCTTAGGCCTAGGGGGCACAGATACGCAGTATTTT.

V and J are TRBV9 and TRBJ2-1; D uncertain. Trimming cost V 3 bases and J 5 bases, with 9 bases left between them. The CDR3 covers 13 residues. The germline V gene has CDR1 SGDLS and CDR2 YYNGEE. CDR3 nucleotides: TGTGCCAGCAGCGCTGCCTGGGACAATGAGCAGTTCTTC. Amino acids: CASSAAWDNEQFF.

Comments on this clone: The sample contains more than one DNA sequence encoding this CDR3. V usage is TRBV5-1 and J usage is TRBJ2-3, with no clear D. Looked up from germline, CDR1 is SGHRS and CDR2 is YFSETQ. The V end was cut by 5 bases, the J end by 2 bases, with 12 bases between. The CDR3 is 14 residues long. CDR3 in amino acids: CASSLALYTDTQYF. The CDR3 DNA sequence: TGCGCCAGCAGTCTGGCCCTTTACACAGATACGCAGTATTTT.

The gene calls are TRBV27 and TRBJ1-1; D unresolved. The CDR3 extends over 15 amino acids. Trimming stripped 1 base from V and 11 bases from J, with 20 bases between. CDR1 and CDR2 (germline): MNHEY, SMNVEV (reference sequence). In DNA form, the CDR3 reads TGTGCCAGCAGTTTATGGGAGAGCCTACCCTTCGACGCTTTCTTT. This sequence encodes CASSLWESLPFDAFF.

This chain uses TRBV6-5 with TRBJ1-3; 7 bases line up with TRBD1. The CDR3 is 15 residues long. Per germline, CDR1 MNHEY and CDR2 SVGAGI. The junction had 3 bases not matched to a gene; V was cut back by 0 bases and J by 4 bases. The CDR3 is CASSYSETGGNTIYF. DNA of the CDR3: TGTGCCAGCAGTTACTCCGAGACAGGGGGAAACACCATATATTTT.

This clone appeared once. V is TRBV7-9 and J is TRBJ1-1; D uncertain. CDR3 length: 13 amino acids. CDR1 is SEHNR and CDR2 is FQNEAQ in the germline V gene (reference sequence). V dropped 6 bases and J dropped 1 base, with 9 bases sitting between them. The CDR3 DNA follows: TGTGCCAGCAGGCTAACCGAGAACACTGAAGCTTTCTTT. It is translated as CASRLTENTEAFF.

The gene calls are TRBV5-1 and TRBJ2-1; possible D gene TRBD2, 5 bases. Per germline, CDR1 SGHRS and CDR2 YFSETQ. The CDR3 has 14 residues. Trimming left V 1 base short and J 8 bases short, with 13 bases between. The CDR3 sequence: CASSLRLADDEQFF. The DNA of the CDR3 is TGCGCCAGCAGCTTGCGGCTAGCAGACGATGAGCAGTTCTTC.

The chain couples TRBV28 to TRBJ2-1; 11 bases line up with TRBD2. J was trimmed by 4 bases and V by 6 bases; bases with no gene match: 11. The CDR3 contains 17 residues. Germline values: CDR1 MDHEN, CDR2 SYDVKM. The chain's CDR3 is CASSRTSSGRLYNEQFF. For the CDR3, the DNA is TGTGCCAGCAGCCGTACATCTAGCGGGAGGCTATACAATGAGCAGTTCTTC.

The table lists this clone with a few counts. This chain joins TRBV7-9 and TRBJ2-3, with TRBD2 identical over 9 bases. V dropped 0 bases and J dropped 4; count of bases not matched to a gene: 2. The germline CDR1 and CDR2 sequences are SEHNR and FQNEAQ (reference sequence). The CDR3 runs 15 residues. For the CDR3, the DNA is TGTGCCAGCAGCTTAGCTAGCGGGGGCGCAGATACGCAGTATTTT. Translating gives CASSLASGGADTQYF.